The 14 T cell receptor beta chains listed next were all sequenced from one sample in a study of T cells expressing NK-cell markers. TCRdb re-called the 5' RACE reads; one entry per CDR3 protein, DNA not given. The clone table shows 140,000 or so distinct CDR3 sequences, with the ten largest holding around 12%. The specimen sequenced was blood T cells: a sorted CD56 or NKG2C T cell subset, CD4+ or CD8+ T cells, or bulk PBMC T cells (not recorded which). These TCRs come from a man aged 18 to 30 in good health.

This rearrangement joins TRBV29-1 to TRBJ2-3. The V gene's germline CDR1 is SQVTM and CDR2 ANQGSEA. This CDR3 region has 15 residues. CDR3 loop: CSAYSIAEYTDTQYF.

The gene calls are TRBV20-1 and TRBJ1-5; TCRdb picks TRBD1, but there is no DNA to check that call. There are 15 residues in the CDR3. Per germline, CDR1 DFQATT and CDR2 SNEGSKA (reference sequence). The chain's CDR3 is CSASDPGQINQPQHF.

The chain carries TRBV12-3 or TRBV12-4 and TRBJ2-1; TCRdb's D call, TRBD2, is unchecked because there is no DNA. There are 14 residues in the CDR3. CDR3 protein: CASSFTSGVDEQFF.

The V call is TRBV27, the J call TRBJ2-7; TCRdb names TRBD1, which stays unverified in the absence of DNA. CDR3 length equals 16 residues. CDR1 and CDR2 from the germline V gene are MNHEY and SMNVEV (reference sequence). This CDR3 is CASSLSGRGPNYEQYF.

The gene calls are TRBV5-1 and TRBJ2-3; TCRdb returns TRBD2, unconfirmable since there is no DNA. Looked up from germline, CDR1 is SGHRS and CDR2 is YFSETQ. This CDR3 is 17 amino acids long. CDR3 residues: CASSSLTERASTDTQYF.

The chain employs TRBV12-3 or TRBV12-4 and TRBJ1-2; the D gene TCRdb calls, TRBD1, cannot be checked with no DNA. The CDR3 has 14 residues. CDR3 loop: CASSLGGSSYGYTF.

The chain carries TRBV20-1 and TRBJ2-3. Germline loops: CDR1 DFQATT, CDR2 SNEGSKA (reference sequence). There are 15 residues in the CDR3. The CDR3 reads CSARVSIPSENTQYF.

The V and J genes are TRBV29-1 and TRBJ2-1; the TRBD2 assignment by TCRdb is unverifiable without DNA. Per the germline V gene, CDR1 is SQVTM and CDR2 is ANQGSEA. This CDR3 region has 14 residues. This CDR3 reads CSVLLAENYNEQFF.

The chain uses TRBV9 and TRBJ2-7; TCRdb proposes TRBD1, but this gene call is untestable without DNA. From germline, CDR1 is SGDLS and CDR2 YYNGEE. This CDR3 has 15 residues. CDR3: CASSPTTGGPYEQYF.

V usage is TRBV12-3 or TRBV12-4 and J usage is TRBJ2-1; TCRdb returns TRBD1, unconfirmable since there is no DNA. CDR3 length: 15 amino acids. The CDR3 is CASRITGGPAGEQFF.

The chain has TRBV18 and TRBJ2-2; TCRdb designates TRBD2, a call that cannot be tested without DNA. The CDR3 covers 17 residues. Looked up from germline, CDR1 is KGHSH and CDR2 is LQKENI. The CDR3 reads CASSPPMDWRLDGELFF.

The chain couples TRBV12-3 or TRBV12-4 to TRBJ2-2; TCRdb proposes TRBD1, but this gene call is untestable without DNA. The CDR3 sequence is 15 residues long. This CDR3 is CASNPDRLLSGELFF.

This chain joins TRBV6-5 and TRBJ2-1. The V gene's germline CDR1 is MNHEY and CDR2 SVGAGI. CDR3 length: 13 residues. The CDR3 is CASSYSRRNEQFF.

V is TRBV5-4 and J is TRBJ1-2. Germline V gives CDR1 SGHNT, CDR2 YYREEE (reference sequence). The CDR3 covers 14 residues. The chain's CDR3 is CASSPIGGADGYTF.